These 12 T cell receptor beta chains came from one sample sequenced in a study of cytomegalovirus exposure and HLA in healthy donors. 13 Jbeta primers and 60 Vbeta primers were used for the PCR. Repertoires were generated with immunoSEQ multiplex PCR, while TCRdb's copy carries only in-frame clones and drops some. The sample shows roughly 93,000 clones, 76% of them seen only once. Sequenced input: PBMCs. Receptor source: a man aged 35 to 55 in good health and CMV-seronegative.

Notes on this clone: A junction end diverges from the germline sequence, so it may reflect a read error. The V call is TRBV7-9, the J call TRBJ1-3; 8 positions agree with TRBD1. Germline V CDR1 and CDR2: SEHNR, FQNEAQ (reference sequence). The CDR3 contains 14 residues. This chain's CDR3 is CSSSLDRGGNTIYF. CDR3 bases: TGTTCCAGCAGCTTAGACAGGGGAGGAAACACCATATATTTT.

The chain is built from TRBV5-1 and TRBJ2-6, with TRBD2 as a possible D gene (6 bases). V shed 5 bases and J shed 0 bases, with 12 bases lying between them. The CDR3 is 16 residues long. Per germline, CDR1 SGHRS and CDR2 YFSETQ. CDR3 nucleotides: TGCGCCAGCAGTTTCGACGGGGGCTCTGGGGCCAACGTCCTGACTTTC. Protein sequence: CASSFDGGSGANVLTF. Using reference TRBV5-1 and TRBJ2-6 for the parts outside the CDR3, the full variable domain is KAGVTQTPRYLIKTRGQQVTLSCSPISGHRSVSWYQQTPGQGLQFLFEYFSETQRNKGNFPGRFSGRQFSNSRSEMNVSTLELGDSALYLCASSFDGGSGANVLTFGAGSRLTVL.

CDR3 in DNA: TGTGCCTGGAGGCTAGCGGGCCAAGAGACCCAGTACTTC. As protein: CAWRLAGQETQYF. V usage is TRBV30 and J usage is TRBJ2-5; 8 positions agree with TRBD2. Losses at the gene ends were 3 bases for V and 1 base for J; bases not matched to a gene: 1. There are 13 residues in the CDR3. Germline CDR1 reads GTSNPN; CDR2 reads SVGIG (reference sequence).

The chain links TRBV6-5 to TRBJ1-3; D might be TRBD1 (6 bases). The CDR3 consists of 15 residues. V was trimmed by 2 bases and J by 4 bases, leaving 12 bases between them. CDR1 and CDR2 (germline): MNHEY, SVGAGI. CDR3 region: CASSYMGAGGNTIYF. CDR3 nucleotide sequence: TGTGCCAGCAGTTACATGGGGGCAGGGGGAAACACCATATATTTT.

Only one count was recorded for this clone. The V and J genes are TRBV7-9 and TRBJ1-4; no clear D. This CDR3 comprises 17 residues. V shed 1 base and J shed 5 bases, with 17 bases lying between them. CDR1 SEHNR and CDR2 FQNEAQ come from the germline V gene (reference sequence). This chain's CDR3 is CASSLDGPRNRNEKLFF. In DNA form, the CDR3 reads TGTGCCAGCAGCTTAGACGGTCCGCGAAACCGCAATGAAAAACTGTTTTTT.

This chain uses TRBV7-9 with TRBJ2-2; the D is unclear. The CDR3 extends over 16 amino acids. The V end lost 4 bases, the J end lost 3 bases, and 15 bases lay between the germline ends. Germline-derived CDR1 and CDR2 are SEHNR and FQNEAQ (reference sequence). The CDR3 loop reads CASSSDTYRYTGELFF. The CDR3 region has the DNA TGTGCCAGCAGCTCCGACACGTATCGTTACACCGGGGAGCTGTTTTTT.

CDR3 sequence (DNA): TGTGCCAGCAGTGATTCTCCGGGACAGGGGTGGGTCAATCAGCCCCAGCATTTT. Translating gives CASSDSPGQGWVNQPQHF. The V gene is TRBV25-1, the J gene TRBJ1-5; TRBD1 matches 10 bases. After removal of 3 bases from V and 3 bases from J, the junction contained 11 bases not matched to a gene. The CDR3 sequence is 18 residues long. Germline values: CDR1 MGHDK, CDR2 SYGVNS. The entire variable domain, with the rest obtained from reference TRBV25-1 and TRBJ1-5, is as follows: EADIYQTPRYLVIGTGKKITLECSQTMGHDKMYWYQQDPGMELHLIHYSYGVNSTEKGDLSSESTVSRIRTEHFPLTLESARPSHTSQYLCASSDSPGQGWVNQPQHFGDGTRLSIL.

The chain couples TRBV5-1 to TRBJ2-7, with D possibly matching TRBD1 (6 bases). The CDR3 runs 13 residues. Deletions cut 3 bases from V and 12 bases from J, with 19 bases between. From germline, CDR1 is SGHRS and CDR2 YFSETQ. The CDR3 protein is CASSSSGTRDGYF. The CDR3 region has the DNA TGCGCCAGCAGCTCCTCCGGGACACGCGATGGGTACTTC. Full variable domain (rest looked up from reference TRBV5-1 and TRBJ2-7): KAGVTQTPRYLIKTRGQQVTLSCSPISGHRSVSWYQQTPGQGLQFLFEYFSETQRNKGNFPGRFSGRQFSNSRSEMNVSTLELGDSALYLCASSSSGTRDGYFGPGTRLTVT.

The V call is TRBV6-4, the J call TRBJ2-1; D unclear. Trimming cost V 2 bases and J 0 bases, with 11 bases left between them. Germline V gene data show CDR1 as MRHNA and CDR2 as SNTAGT. The CDR3 has 16 amino acids. This CDR3 is CASSDPGSSSYNEQFF. CDR3 bases: TGTGCCAGCAGTGACCCCGGGTCGAGCTCCTACAATGAGCAGTTCTTC.

The chain joins TRBV6-6 to TRBJ2-1; no reliable D call. CDR3 length: 13 residues. Trimming shortened V by 10 bases and J by 2 bases, and 12 bases separated the two germline ends. Germline V lookup: CDR1 MNHNY, CDR2 SVGAGI (reference sequence). CDR3 in amino acids: CATQAPPYNEQFF. Written as DNA, the CDR3 is TGTGCCACTCAGGCCCCCCCCTACAATGAGCAGTTCTTC.

The chain combines TRBV7-9 with TRBJ2-7; perhaps TRBD1 as D (6 bases). CDR1 is SEHNR and CDR2 is FQNEAQ in the germline V gene (reference sequence). V shed 8 bases and J shed 3 bases, with 14 bases lying between them. The CDR3 extends over 13 amino acids. The CDR3 nucleotides are TGTGCCAGCGCCTGGACAGACAACTACGAGCAGTACTTC. Residues: CASAWTDNYEQYF.

The chain uses TRBV23-1 and TRBJ1-5; 7 nucleotides align to TRBD1. TRBV23-1 counts as an open reading frame of uncertain function. The V gene end was trimmed by 7 bases and the J gene end by 2 bases; junction bases not matched to a gene: 11. This CDR3 is built from 16 residues. This CDR3 is CASTAPDREGNQPQHF. The CDR3 DNA reads as TGCGCCAGCACCGCCCCTGACAGGGAAGGCAATCAGCCCCAGCATTTT.